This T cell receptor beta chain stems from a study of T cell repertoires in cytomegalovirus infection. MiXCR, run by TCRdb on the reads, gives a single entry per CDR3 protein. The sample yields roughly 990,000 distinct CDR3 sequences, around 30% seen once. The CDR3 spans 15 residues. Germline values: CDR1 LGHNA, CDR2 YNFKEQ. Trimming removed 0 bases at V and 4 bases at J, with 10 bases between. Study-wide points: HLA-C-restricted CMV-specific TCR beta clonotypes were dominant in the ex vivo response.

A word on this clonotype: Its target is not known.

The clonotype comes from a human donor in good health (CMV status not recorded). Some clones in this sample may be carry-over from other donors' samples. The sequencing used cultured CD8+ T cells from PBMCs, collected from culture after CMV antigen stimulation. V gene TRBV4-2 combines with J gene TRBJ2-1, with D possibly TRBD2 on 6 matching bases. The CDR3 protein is CASSQERLAYNEQFF. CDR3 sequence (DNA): TGTGCCAGCAGCCAAGAAAGGCTAGCGTACAATGAGCAGTTCTTC.